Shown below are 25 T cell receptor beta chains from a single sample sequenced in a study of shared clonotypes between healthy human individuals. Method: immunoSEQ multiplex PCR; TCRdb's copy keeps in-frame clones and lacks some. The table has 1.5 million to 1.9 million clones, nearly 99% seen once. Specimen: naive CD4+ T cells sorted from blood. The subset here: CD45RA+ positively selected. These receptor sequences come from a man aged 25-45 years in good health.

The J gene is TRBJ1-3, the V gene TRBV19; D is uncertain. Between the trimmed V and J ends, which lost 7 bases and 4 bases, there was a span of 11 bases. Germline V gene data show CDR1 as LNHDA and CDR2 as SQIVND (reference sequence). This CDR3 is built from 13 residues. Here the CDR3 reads CASTPKAGNTIYF. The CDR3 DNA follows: TGTGCCAGTACACCCAAGGCCGGAAACACCATATATTTT. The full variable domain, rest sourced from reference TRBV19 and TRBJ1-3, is DGGITQSPKYLFRKEGQNVTLSCEQNLNHDAMYWYRQDPGQGLRLIYYSQIVNDFQKGDIAEGYSVSREKKESFPLTVTSAQKNPTAFYLCASTPKAGNTIYFGEGSWLTVV.

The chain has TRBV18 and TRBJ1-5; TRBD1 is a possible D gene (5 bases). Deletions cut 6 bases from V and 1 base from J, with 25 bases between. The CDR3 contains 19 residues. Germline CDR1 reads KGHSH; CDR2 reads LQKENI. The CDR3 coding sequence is TGTGCCAGCTCCATTTCGCAGGGAGTCTTATCAGGGAGCAATCAGCCCCAGCATTTT. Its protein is CASSISQGVLSGSNQPQHF.

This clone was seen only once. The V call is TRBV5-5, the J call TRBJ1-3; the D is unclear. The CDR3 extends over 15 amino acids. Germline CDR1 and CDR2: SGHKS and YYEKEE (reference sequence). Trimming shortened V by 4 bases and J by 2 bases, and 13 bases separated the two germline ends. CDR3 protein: CASSPERSPGNTIYF. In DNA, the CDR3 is TGTGCCAGCAGCCCAGAGCGAAGCCCTGGAAACACCATATATTTT. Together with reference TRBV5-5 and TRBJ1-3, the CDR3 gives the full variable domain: DAGVTQSPTHLIKTRGQQVTLRCSPISGHKSVSWYQQVLGQGPQFIFQYYEKEERGRGNFPDRFSARQFPNYSSELNVNALLLGDSALYLCASSPERSPGNTIYFGEGSWLTVV.

The CDR3 spells CATGTGYQETQYF. Written as DNA, the CDR3 is TGCGCCACCGGGACGGGGTACCAAGAGACCCAGTACTTC. The genes are TRBV5-1 and TRBJ2-5; D is tentatively TRBD1 or TRBD2 (5 bases each). The CDR3 sequence is 13 residues long. The germline V and J ends were trimmed by 9 bases and 0 bases, with 12 bases remaining between them. Germline V lookup: CDR1 SGHRS, CDR2 YFSETQ.

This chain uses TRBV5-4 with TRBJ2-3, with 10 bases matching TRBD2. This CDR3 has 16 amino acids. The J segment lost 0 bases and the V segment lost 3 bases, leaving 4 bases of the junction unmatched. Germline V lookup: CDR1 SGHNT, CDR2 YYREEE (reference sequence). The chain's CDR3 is CASSSGLARSTDTQYF. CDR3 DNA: TGTGCCAGCAGCTCGGGACTAGCGAGGAGCACAGATACGCAGTATTTT. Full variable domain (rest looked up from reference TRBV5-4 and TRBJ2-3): ETGVTQSPTHLIKTRGQQVTLRCSSQSGHNTVSWYQQALGQGPQFIFQYYREEENGRGNFPPRFSGLQFPNYSSELNVNALELDDSALYLCASSSGLARSTDTQYFGPGTRLTVL.

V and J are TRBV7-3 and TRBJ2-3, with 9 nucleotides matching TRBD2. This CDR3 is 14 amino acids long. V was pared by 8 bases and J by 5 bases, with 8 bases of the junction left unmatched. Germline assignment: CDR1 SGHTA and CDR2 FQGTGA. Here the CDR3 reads CASAGGRAVDTQYF. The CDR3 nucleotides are TGTGCCAGCGCTGGCGGGAGGGCCGTAGATACGCAGTATTTT.

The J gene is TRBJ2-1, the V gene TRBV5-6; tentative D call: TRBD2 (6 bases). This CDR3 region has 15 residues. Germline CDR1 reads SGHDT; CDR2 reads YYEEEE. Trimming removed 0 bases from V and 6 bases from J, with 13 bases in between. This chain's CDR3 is CASSLVASAVNEQFF. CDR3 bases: TGTGCCAGCAGCTTGGTGGCTAGCGCGGTCAATGAGCAGTTCTTC.

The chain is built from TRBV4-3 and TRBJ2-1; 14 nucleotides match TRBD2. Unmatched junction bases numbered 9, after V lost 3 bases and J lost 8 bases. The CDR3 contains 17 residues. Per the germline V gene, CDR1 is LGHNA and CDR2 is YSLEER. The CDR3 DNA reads TGCGCCAGCAGCCATACCGGACTAGCGGGAGGCCTCCATGAGCAGTTCTTC. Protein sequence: CASSHTGLAGGLHEQFF.

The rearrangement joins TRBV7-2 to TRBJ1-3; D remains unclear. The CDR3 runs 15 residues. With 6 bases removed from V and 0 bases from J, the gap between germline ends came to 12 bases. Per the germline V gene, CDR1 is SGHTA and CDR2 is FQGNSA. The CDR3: CASSSSSNSGNTIYF. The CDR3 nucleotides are TGTGCCAGCAGTTCTAGTTCCAACTCTGGAAACACCATATATTTT.

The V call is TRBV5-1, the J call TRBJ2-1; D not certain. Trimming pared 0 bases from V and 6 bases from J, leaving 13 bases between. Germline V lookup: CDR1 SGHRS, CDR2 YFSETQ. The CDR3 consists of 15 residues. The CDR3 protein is CASSLARLVGNEQFF. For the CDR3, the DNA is TGCGCCAGCAGCTTGGCCCGCCTAGTCGGCAATGAGCAGTTCTTC.

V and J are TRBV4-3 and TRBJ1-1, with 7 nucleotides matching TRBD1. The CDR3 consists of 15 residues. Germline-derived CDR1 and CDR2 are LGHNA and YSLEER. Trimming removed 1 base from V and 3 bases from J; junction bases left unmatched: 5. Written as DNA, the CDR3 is TGCGCCAGCAGCCAAGGGGACAGCTGGGACACTGAAGCTTTCTTT. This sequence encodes CASSQGDSWDTEAFF.

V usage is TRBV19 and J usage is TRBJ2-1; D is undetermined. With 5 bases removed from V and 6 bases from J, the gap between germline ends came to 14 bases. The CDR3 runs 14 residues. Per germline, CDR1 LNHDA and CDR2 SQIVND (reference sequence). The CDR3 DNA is TGTGCCAGTAGTGAACAGAGCGCACCCAATGAGCAGTTCTTC. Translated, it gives CASSEQSAPNEQFF.

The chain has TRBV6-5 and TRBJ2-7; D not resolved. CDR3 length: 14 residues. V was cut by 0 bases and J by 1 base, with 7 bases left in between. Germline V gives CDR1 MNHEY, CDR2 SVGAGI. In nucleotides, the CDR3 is TGTGCCAGCAGTTACTCGACTCCGTCCTACGAGCAGTACTTC. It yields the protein CASSYSTPSYEQYF.

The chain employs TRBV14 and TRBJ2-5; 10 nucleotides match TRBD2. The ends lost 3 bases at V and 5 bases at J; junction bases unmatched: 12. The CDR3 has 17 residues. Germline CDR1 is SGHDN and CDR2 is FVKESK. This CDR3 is CASSQYRTSGAEETQYF. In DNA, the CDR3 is TGTGCCAGCAGCCAGTACAGGACTAGCGGAGCGGAGGAGACCCAGTACTTC.

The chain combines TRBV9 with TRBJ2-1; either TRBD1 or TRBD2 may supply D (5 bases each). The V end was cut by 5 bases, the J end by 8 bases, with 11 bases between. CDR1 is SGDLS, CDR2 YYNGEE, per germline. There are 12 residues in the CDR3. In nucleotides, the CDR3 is TGTGCCAGCAGAGCAGGGAGTGATGAGCAGTTCTTC. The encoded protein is CASRAGSDEQFF. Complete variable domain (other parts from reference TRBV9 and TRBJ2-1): DSGVTQTPKHLITATGQRVTLRCSPRSGDLSVYWYQQSLDQGLQFLIQYYNGEERAKGNILERFSAQQFPDLHSELNLSSLELGDSALYFCASRAGSDEQFFGPGTRLTVL.

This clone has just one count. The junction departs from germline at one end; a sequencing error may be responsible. The CDR3 DNA sequence: TGTTCCAGTAGTCTGGGGACAGGGGGCATTAACACTGAAGCTTTCTTT. Its protein product is CSSSLGTGGINTEAFF. The V call is TRBV19, the J call TRBJ1-1; 12 nucleotides align to TRBD1. This CDR3 region has 16 residues. Germline V gives CDR1 LNHDA, CDR2 SQIVND (reference sequence).

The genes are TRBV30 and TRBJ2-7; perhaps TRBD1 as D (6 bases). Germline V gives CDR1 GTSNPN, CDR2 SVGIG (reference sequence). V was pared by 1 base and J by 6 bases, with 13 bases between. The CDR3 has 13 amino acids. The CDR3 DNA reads TGTGCCTGGAGTGCAACAGGGAAGAGCGAGCAGTACTTC. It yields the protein CAWSATGKSEQYF.

The CDR3 reads CASSVAGTSGSYEQFF. The CDR3 DNA sequence: TGTGCCAGCAGCGTAGCCGGGACTAGCGGGAGTTATGAGCAGTTCTTC. The chain recombines TRBV9 with TRBJ2-1, with 14 nucleotides matching TRBD2. This CDR3 has 16 amino acids. The trim removed 0 bases at V and 8 bases at J, leaving 4 bases unmatched. Germline V gene data show CDR1 as SGDLS and CDR2 as YYNGEE.

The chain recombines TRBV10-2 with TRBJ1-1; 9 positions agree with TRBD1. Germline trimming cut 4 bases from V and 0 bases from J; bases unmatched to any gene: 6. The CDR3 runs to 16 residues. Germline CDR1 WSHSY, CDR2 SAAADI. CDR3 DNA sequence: TGCGCCAGCAGTGGTGGGACAGGGATCCTGAACACTGAAGCTTTCTTT. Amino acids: CASSGGTGILNTEAFF.

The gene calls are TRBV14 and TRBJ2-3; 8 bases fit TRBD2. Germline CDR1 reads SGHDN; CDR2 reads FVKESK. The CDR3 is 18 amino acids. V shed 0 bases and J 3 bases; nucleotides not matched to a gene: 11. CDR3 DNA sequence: TGTGCCAGCAGCCAAGACATCTCAGGGACTAGAACTACAGATACGCAGTATTTT. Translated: CASSQDISGTRTTDTQYF. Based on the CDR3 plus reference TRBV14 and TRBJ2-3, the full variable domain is EAGVTQFPSHSVIEKGQTVTLRCDPISGHDNLYWYRRVMGKEIKFLLHFVKESKQDESGMPNNRFLAERTGGTYSTLKVQPAELEDSGVYFCASSQDISGTRTTDTQYFGPGTRLTVL.

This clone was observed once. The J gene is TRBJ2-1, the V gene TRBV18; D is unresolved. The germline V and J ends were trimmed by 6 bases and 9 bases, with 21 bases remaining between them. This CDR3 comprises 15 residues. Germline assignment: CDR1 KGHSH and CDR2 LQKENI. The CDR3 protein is CASSPPGSQKSEQFF. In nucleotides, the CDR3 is TGTGCCAGCTCTCCGCCCGGGTCACAGAAAAGTGAGCAGTTCTTC.

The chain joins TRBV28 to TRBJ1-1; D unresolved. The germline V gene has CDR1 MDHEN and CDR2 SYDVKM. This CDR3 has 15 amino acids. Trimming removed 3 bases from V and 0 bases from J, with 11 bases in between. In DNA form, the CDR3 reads TGTGCCAGCAGTTTGGGCTGGCAGCTGAACACTGAAGCTTTCTTT. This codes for CASSLGWQLNTEAFF.

The CDR3 protein is CASSFIALAGGPYEQYF. As DNA, the CDR3 is TGTGCCAGCAGCTTTATTGCCCTAGCGGGAGGGCCTTACGAGCAGTACTTC. This sequence joins TRBV5-6 and TRBJ2-7, with 12 bases matching TRBD2. Germline V gene sequence: CDR1 SGHDT, CDR2 YYEEEE. The CDR3 runs to 17 residues. V lost 2 bases, J lost 4 bases, and 10 bases stayed unmatched.

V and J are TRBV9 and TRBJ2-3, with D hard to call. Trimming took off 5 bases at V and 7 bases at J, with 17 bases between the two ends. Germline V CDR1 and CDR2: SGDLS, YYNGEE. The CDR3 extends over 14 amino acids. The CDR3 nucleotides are TGTGCCAGCAGTACCCCCGCTGTGCCCAATACGCAGTATTTT. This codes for CASSTPAVPNTQYF.

CDR3 DNA sequence: TGTGCCACCGACCAGGTAAACTACGAGCAGTACTTC. It translates to CATDQVNYEQYF. The V call is TRBV6-1, the J call TRBJ2-7; D uncertain. Germline V gene lookup returns CDR1 MNHNS and CDR2 SASEGT. CDR3 size: 12 residues. The germline V and J ends were trimmed by 10 bases and 3 bases, with 13 bases remaining between them.